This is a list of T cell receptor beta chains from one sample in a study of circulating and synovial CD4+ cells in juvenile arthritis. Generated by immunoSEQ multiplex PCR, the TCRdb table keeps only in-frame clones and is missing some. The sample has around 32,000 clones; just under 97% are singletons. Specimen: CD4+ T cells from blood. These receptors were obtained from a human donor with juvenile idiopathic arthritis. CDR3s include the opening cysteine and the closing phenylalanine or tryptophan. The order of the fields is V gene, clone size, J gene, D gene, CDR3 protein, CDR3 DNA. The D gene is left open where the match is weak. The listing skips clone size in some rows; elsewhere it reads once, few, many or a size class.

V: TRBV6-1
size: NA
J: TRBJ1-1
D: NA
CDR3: CASTTGGTNTEAFF
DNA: TGTGCCAGCACCACGGGAGGGACGAACACTGAAGCTTTCTTT

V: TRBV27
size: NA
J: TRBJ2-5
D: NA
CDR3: CASSFSTSGQETQYF
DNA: TGTGCCAGCAGTTTTTCCACCAGCGGCCAAGAGACCCAGTACTTC

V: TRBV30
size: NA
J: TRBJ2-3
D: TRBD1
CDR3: CAWTGGADTQYF
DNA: TGTGCCTGGACAGGGGGCGCGGATACGCAGTATTTT

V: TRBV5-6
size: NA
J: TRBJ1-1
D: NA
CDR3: CASSLDRSKAFF
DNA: TGTGCCAGCAGTCTAGACAGGAGTAAAGCTTTCTTT

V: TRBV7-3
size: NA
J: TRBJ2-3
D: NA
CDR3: CASSSKPWGHNRTDTQYF
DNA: TGTGCCAGCAGCTCCAAGCCGTGGGGACACAACCGCACAGATACGCAGTATTTT

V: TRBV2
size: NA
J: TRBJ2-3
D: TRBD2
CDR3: CASSGLAGEDTQYF
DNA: TGTGCCAGCAGTGGACTAGCGGGAGAAGATACGCAGTATTTT

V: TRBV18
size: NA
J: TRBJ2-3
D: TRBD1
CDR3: CASSPGDRGRTDTQYF
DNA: TGTGCCAGCTCACCTGGGGACAGGGGGCGAACAGATACGCAGTATTTT

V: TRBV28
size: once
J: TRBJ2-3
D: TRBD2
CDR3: CASSPAVGSGSPDTQYF
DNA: TGTGCCAGCAGTCCGGCGGTGGGTAGCGGGAGCCCAGATACGCAGTATTTT

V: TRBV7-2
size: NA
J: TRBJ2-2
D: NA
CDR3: CASSLAGGRGRGSIGELFF
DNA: TGTGCCAGCAGCTTAGCCGGCGGGCGGGGGCGCGGGAGCATCGGGGAGCTGTTTTTT

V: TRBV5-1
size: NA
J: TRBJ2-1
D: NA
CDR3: CASSLAGDTYNEQFF
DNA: TGCGCCAGCAGCTTGGCGGGGGATACCTACAATGAGCAGTTCTTC

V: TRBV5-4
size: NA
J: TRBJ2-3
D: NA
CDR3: CASSAPAGPDTQYF
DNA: TGTGCCAGCAGCGCCCCCGCAGGGCCAGATACGCAGTATTTT

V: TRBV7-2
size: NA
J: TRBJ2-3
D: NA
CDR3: CASSLRRVVDTQYF
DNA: TGTGCCAGCAGCCTTAGGAGAGTGGTAGATACGCAGTATTTT

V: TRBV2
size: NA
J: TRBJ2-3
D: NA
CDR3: CASLTSATSTDTQYF
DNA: TGTGCCAGTCTGACTTCGGCCACTAGCACAGATACGCAGTATTTT

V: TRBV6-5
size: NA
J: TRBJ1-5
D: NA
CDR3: CASKGFLHSNQPQHF
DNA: TGTGCCAGCAAGGGGTTTCTGCATAGCAATCAGCCCCAGCATTTT

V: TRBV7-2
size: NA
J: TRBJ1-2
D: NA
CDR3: CASTITPGHQNYGYTF
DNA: TGTGCCAGCACCATTACCCCAGGGCACCAGAACTATGGCTACACCTTC

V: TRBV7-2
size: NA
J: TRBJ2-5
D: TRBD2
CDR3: CASSRNPGLAVETQYF
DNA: TGTGCCAGCAGTCGCAACCCGGGACTAGCGGTAGAGACCCAGTACTTC

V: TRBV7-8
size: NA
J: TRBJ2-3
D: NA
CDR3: CASSPAGDTQYF
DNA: TGTGCCAGCAGCCCCGCCGGGGATACGCAGTATTTT

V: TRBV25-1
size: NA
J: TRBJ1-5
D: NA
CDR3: CASSEFYSNQPQHF
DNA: TGTGCCAGCAGTGAATTCTATAGCAATCAGCCCCAGCATTTT

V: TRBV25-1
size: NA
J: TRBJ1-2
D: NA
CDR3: CASSDQGNYGYTF
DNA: TGTGCCAGCAGTGACCAGGGAAACTATGGCTACACCTTC

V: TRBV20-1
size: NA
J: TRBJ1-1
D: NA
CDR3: CSAPVPPIAFF
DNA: TGCAGTGCTCCAGTGCCCCCCATAGCTTTCTTT

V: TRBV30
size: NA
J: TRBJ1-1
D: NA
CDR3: CAWDRGRAGGAFF
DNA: TGTGCCTGGGACCGGGGAAGGGCCGGGGGAGCTTTCTTT

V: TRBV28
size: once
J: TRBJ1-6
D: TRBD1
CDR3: CASSAQGGTLHF
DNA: TGTGCCAGCAGTGCCCAGGGGGGAACCCTCCACTTT

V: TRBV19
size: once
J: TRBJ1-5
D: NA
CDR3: CASIPTANQPQHF
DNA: TGTGCCAGTATCCCGACAGCTAATCAGCCCCAGCATTTT

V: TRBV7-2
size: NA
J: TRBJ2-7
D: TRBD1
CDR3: CASRPPGTGYTEQYF
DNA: TGTGCCAGCAGGCCACCCGGGACAGGGTATACCGAGCAGTACTTC

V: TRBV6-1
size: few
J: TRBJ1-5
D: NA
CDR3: CASSEGIAVNQPQHF
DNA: TGTGCCAGCAGTGAAGGTATTGCGGTGAATCAGCCCCAGCATTTT